Listed here are 22 T cell receptor beta chains from one sample, sequenced in a study of OX40 agonist ivuxolimab in advanced cancers. The method was immunoSEQ multiplex PCR; TCRdb's version includes in-frame clones alone and lacks a portion of them. This table has 40,000 or so clones, more than 75% appearing once. The starting material was CD4+ or CD8+ T cells sorted from blood, obtained in a trial of the OX40 agonist ivuxolimab. The receptors come from an adult with an advanced solid tumor such as melanoma, head and neck, liver or kidney cancer.

This clone appeared a single time. V gene TRBV6-5 combines with J gene TRBJ2-7; D unclear. The length of the CDR3 is 11 residues. Looked up from germline, CDR1 is MNHEY and CDR2 is SVGAGI. With 5 bases removed from V and 0 bases from J, the gap between germline ends came to 2 bases. The CDR3 nucleotides are TGTGCCAGCAGTGTCTCCTACGAGCAGTACTTC. Encoded protein: CASSVSYEQYF.

The rearrangement joins TRBV5-4 to TRBJ2-2; no clear D gene. The CDR3 length is 13 residues. Germline values: CDR1 SGHNT, CDR2 YYREEE (reference sequence). V lost 4 bases and J lost 4, with 8 bases in between. The CDR3 DNA follows: TGTGCCAGCAGCCCGAGTGGCACCGGGGAGCTGTTTTTT. It is translated as CASSPSGTGELFF.

The gene calls are TRBV20-1 and TRBJ2-3; D gene uncertain. V dropped 7 bases and J dropped 9 bases, with 5 bases sitting between them. The CDR3 is 8 residues long. Germline CDR1 is DFQATT and CDR2 is SNEGSKA (reference sequence). CDR3 sequence (DNA): TGCAGTGTTGGGACGCAGTATTTT. It yields the protein CSVGTQYF.

The CDR3 coding sequence is TGCGCCAGCACCAGCCTCGGAGAGCAGTACTTC. Its protein product is CASTSLGEQYF. The rearrangement joins TRBV10-2 to TRBJ2-5; D unresolved. The V end was cut by 7 bases, the J end by 11 bases, with 14 bases between. The germline gives CDR1 WSHSY, CDR2 SAAADI. The CDR3 extends over 11 amino acids.

The V gene is TRBV2, the J gene TRBJ2-1; no clear D gene. This CDR3 has 15 amino acids. Trimming removed 4 bases at V and 4 bases at J, with 14 bases between. CDR1 and CDR2 from the germline V gene are SNHLY and FYNNEI. The CDR3 sequence is CASSGPENLYNEQFF. CDR3 nucleotide sequence: TGTGCCAGCAGTGGGCCGGAGAACTTATACAATGAGCAGTTCTTC.

This clone is classed as medium-sized. V gene TRBV4-1 combines with J gene TRBJ1-1; the D is unclear. Trimming cost V 5 bases and J 1 base, with 11 bases left between them. The CDR3 has 14 residues. The germline CDR1 and CDR2 sequences are MGHRA and YSYEKL. CDR3 DNA: TGCGCCAGCAGCTACGCAGACTGGAACACTGAAGCTTTCTTT. This sequence encodes CASSYADWNTEAFF.

This rearrangement joins TRBV27 to TRBJ2-7; tentatively, D is TRBD1 or TRBD2 (5 bases each). Deletions cut 3 bases from V and 2 bases from J, with 11 bases between. The CDR3 has 14 residues. The germline V gene encodes CDR1 MNHEY and CDR2 SMNVEV (reference sequence). The CDR3, as DNA: TGTGCCAGCAGTTTCACGGGGACCCCCTACGAGCAGTACTTC. Translated: CASSFTGTPYEQYF.

The V call is TRBV10-3, the J call TRBJ2-3; no definite D call. The CDR3 contains 16 residues. The V and J ends lost 6 bases and 2 bases respectively, with 18 bases between them. Germline V lookup: CDR1 ENHRY, CDR2 SYGVKD. The CDR3 is CAISPESPDTTDTQYF. CDR3 DNA: TGTGCCATCAGCCCTGAAAGCCCTGACACCACAGATACGCAGTATTTT.

The J gene is TRBJ2-3, the V gene TRBV7-9, with D uncertain. Germline values: CDR1 SEHNR, CDR2 FQNEAQ (reference sequence). V shed 5 bases and J shed 5 bases, with 14 bases lying between them. The CDR3 length is 14 residues. This CDR3 reads CASSPYEQRDTQYF. The CDR3 DNA reads as TGTGCCAGCAGCCCCTACGAGCAACGAGATACGCAGTATTTT.

The chain links TRBV28 to TRBJ2-3; weak D call: TRBD2 (6 bases). CDR1 and CDR2 (germline): MDHEN, SYDVKM. Trimming removed 3 bases at V and 6 bases at J, with 10 bases between. The CDR3 length is 13 residues. CDR3 protein: CASSLGLVDTQYF. The CDR3 nucleotides read TGTGCCAGCAGTTTGGGACTGGTGGATACGCAGTATTTT.

A few counts support this clone. The chain carries TRBV7-9 and TRBJ2-7, with unresolved D. Trimming pared 1 base from V and 6 bases from J, leaving 7 bases between. Looked up from germline, CDR1 is SEHNR and CDR2 is FQNEAQ (reference sequence). This CDR3 comprises 12 residues. The CDR3 region is CASSLVNGEQYF. The DNA for the CDR3 is TGTGCCAGCAGCTTAGTAAATGGCGAGCAGTACTTC. Filled out from reference TRBV7-9 and TRBJ2-7, the complete variable domain reads DTGVSQNPRHKITKRGQNVTFRCDPISEHNRLYWYRQTLGQGPEFLTYFQNEAQLEKSRLLSDRFSAERPKGSFSTLEIQRTEQGDSAMYLCASSLVNGEQYFGPGTRLTVT.

The chain links TRBV27 to TRBJ2-1, with D perhaps TRBD1 or TRBD2 (5 bases each). V lost 3 bases to trimming and J lost 7 bases, with 10 bases between them. The V gene's germline CDR1 is MNHEY and CDR2 SMNVEV (reference sequence). The CDR3 extends over 13 amino acids. CDR3 in DNA: TGTGCCAGCAGTTTGGGGGTAGGGAATGAGCAGTTCTTC. Amino acids: CASSLGVGNEQFF.

This sequence joins TRBV6-5 and TRBJ2-7; D possibly matches TRBD1 or TRBD2 (5 bases each). V was clipped by 2 bases and J by 2 bases, with 10 bases between them. Germline CDR1 is MNHEY and CDR2 is SVGAGI. CDR3 length: 14 amino acids. CDR3 residues: CASSYGGTPYEQYF. The CDR3 nucleotides read TGTGCCAGCAGTTACGGGGGTACCCCCTACGAGCAGTACTTC.

The chain carries TRBV2 and TRBJ2-5, with D possibly being TRBD2 (6 bases). CDR3 size: 19 residues. Trimming pared 3 bases from V and 4 bases from J, leaving 27 bases between. CDR1 and CDR2 from the germline V gene are SNHLY and FYNNEI. CDR3 sequence reads: CASSEGQPHPGGRGETQYF. The CDR3 DNA sequence: TGTGCCAGCAGTGAGGGGCAGCCCCATCCCGGGGGAAGAGGAGAGACCCAGTACTTC.

The rearrangement links TRBV27 to TRBJ1-2; possible D gene TRBD1, 6 bases. Trimming removed 5 bases at V and 3 bases at J, with 13 bases between. Per the germline V gene, CDR1 is MNHEY and CDR2 is SMNVEV (reference sequence). This CDR3 region has 14 residues. CDR3 residues: CASSIQRGDYGYTF. In DNA, the CDR3 is TGTGCCAGCAGTATCCAGAGGGGGGACTATGGCTACACCTTC.

The V gene is TRBV9, the J gene TRBJ1-2; no firm D call. The CDR3 sequence is 15 residues long. Trimming shortened V by 3 bases and J by 7 bases, and 19 bases separated the two germline ends. Germline values: CDR1 SGDLS, CDR2 YYNGEE. The CDR3 sequence: CASSAVDTAVGGYTF. The CDR3 DNA is TGTGCCAGCAGCGCAGTGGATACAGCAGTGGGTGGCTACACCTTC.

This chain links TRBV27 with TRBJ2-7; D remains unclear. The CDR3 covers 13 residues. Trimming pared 2 bases from V and 7 bases from J, leaving 12 bases between. CDR1 MNHEY and CDR2 SMNVEV come from the germline V gene (reference sequence). The CDR3 loop is CASSLGYLQEQYF. The DNA for the CDR3 is TGTGCCAGCAGTTTAGGATACCTTCAGGAGCAGTACTTC.

The rearrangement uses TRBV6-6 and TRBJ1-1; 8 nucleotides align to TRBD1. V lost 2 bases, J lost 4 bases, and 3 bases stayed unmatched. The CDR3 is 14 residues long. The germline V gene has CDR1 MNHNY and CDR2 SVGAGI (reference sequence). DNA of the CDR3: TGTGCCAGCAGTTACCCAGGACAGGGCACTGAAGCTTTCTTT. Amino acids: CASSYPGQGTEAFF.

The genes are TRBV11-2 and TRBJ2-7, with D possibly being TRBD1 (6 bases). The CDR3 length is 14 residues. Trimming left V 7 bases short and J 1 base short, with 14 bases between. Germline V gives CDR1 SGHAT, CDR2 FQNNGV. This CDR3 reads CASKGEWGSYEQYF. In DNA form, the CDR3 reads TGTGCCAGCAAGGGGGAGTGGGGGTCCTACGAGCAGTACTTC.

This clone was detected once. The chain has TRBV6-5 and TRBJ2-7; the D call may be TRBD1 or TRBD2 (5 bases each). V was shortened by 0 bases and J by 2 bases, with 11 bases between the two germline ends. The CDR3 length is 15 residues. CDR1 and CDR2 from the germline V gene are MNHEY and SVGAGI. The CDR3 region is CASSYSRDGAYEQYF. CDR3 in DNA: TGTGCCAGCAGTTACTCCAGGGACGGGGCCTACGAGCAGTACTTC.

This clone was recorded once. V is TRBV28 and J is TRBJ2-5, with D tentatively TRBD2 (5 bases). The germline CDR1 and CDR2 sequences are MDHEN and SYDVKM. This CDR3 comprises 15 residues. The V gene lost 1 base and the J gene lost 5 bases, with 14 bases spanning the gap. The CDR3 bases are TGTGCCAGCAGTTTATCCGGACTGCTGCGGGAGACCCAGTACTTC. Protein: CASSLSGLLRETQYF.

The chain couples TRBV14 to TRBJ1-1, with a tentative D call TRBD1 (6 bases). CDR1 SGHDN and CDR2 FVKESK come from the germline V gene. The V and J ends lost 2 bases and 5 bases respectively, with 15 bases between them. This CDR3 contains 15 residues. The CDR3 DNA is TGTGCCAGCAGCCAAAGACAGGATGTCGGGACTGAAGCTTTCTTT. It is translated as CASSQRQDVGTEAFF.